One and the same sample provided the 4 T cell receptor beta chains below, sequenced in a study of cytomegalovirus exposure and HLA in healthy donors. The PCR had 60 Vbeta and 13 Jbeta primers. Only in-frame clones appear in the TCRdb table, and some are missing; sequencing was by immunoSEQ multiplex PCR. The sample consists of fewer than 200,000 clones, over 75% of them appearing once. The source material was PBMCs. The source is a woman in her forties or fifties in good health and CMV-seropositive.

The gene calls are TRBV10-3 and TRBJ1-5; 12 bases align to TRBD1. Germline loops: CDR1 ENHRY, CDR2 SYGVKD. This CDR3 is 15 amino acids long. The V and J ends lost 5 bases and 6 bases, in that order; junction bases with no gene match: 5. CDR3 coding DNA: TGTGCCATCAGTCGGGACAGGGGGCTCGGTCAGCCCCAGCATTTT. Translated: CAISRDRGLGQPQHF.

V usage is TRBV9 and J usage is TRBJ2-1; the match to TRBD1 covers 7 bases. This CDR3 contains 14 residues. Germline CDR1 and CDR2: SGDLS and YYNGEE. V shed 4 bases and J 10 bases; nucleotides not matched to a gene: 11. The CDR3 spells CASSPQTTGVEQFF. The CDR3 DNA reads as TGTGCCAGCAGCCCACAAACAACAGGGGTCGAGCAGTTCTTC.

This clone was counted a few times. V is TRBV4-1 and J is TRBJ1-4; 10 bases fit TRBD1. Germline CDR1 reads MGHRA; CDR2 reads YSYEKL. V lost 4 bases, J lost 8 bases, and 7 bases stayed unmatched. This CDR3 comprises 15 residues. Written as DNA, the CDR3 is TGCGCCAGCAGCCCGGGGGGACAGGGGATGGAAAAACTGTTTTTT. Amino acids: CASSPGGQGMEKLFF.

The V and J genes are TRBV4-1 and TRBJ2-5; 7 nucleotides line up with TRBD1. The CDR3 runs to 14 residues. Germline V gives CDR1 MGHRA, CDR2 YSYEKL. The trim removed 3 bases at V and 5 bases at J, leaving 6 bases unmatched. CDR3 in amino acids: CASSQYRGGETQYF. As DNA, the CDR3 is TGCGCCAGCAGCCAGTACAGGGGTGGGGAGACCCAGTACTTC.